Below are 7 T cell receptor beta chains sequenced from a single sample in a study of cytomegalovirus exposure and HLA in healthy donors. PCR employed 60 Vbeta and 13 Jbeta primers. Sequenced by immunoSEQ multiplex PCR; TCRdb stores in-frame clones only, minus some. The table shows 100,000 to 150,000 clones, with approximately 8.6% occurring only once. The sample comprised PBMCs. The receptors originated from a woman between 40 and 50 years old in good health and CMV-seropositive.

This clone was seen more than once but under ten times. This chain joins TRBV19 and TRBJ1-4, with a tentative D call TRBD1 (6 bases). The CDR3 contains 15 residues. Trimming stripped 4 bases from V and 0 bases from J, with 9 bases between. The germline V gene has CDR1 LNHDA and CDR2 SQIVND (reference sequence). The CDR3 spells CASSKNRATNEKLFF. CDR3 nucleotide sequence: TGTGCCAGTAGTAAGAACAGGGCAACTAATGAAAAACTGTTTTTT.

This chain links TRBV2 with TRBJ2-7; 8 nucleotides line up with TRBD2. This CDR3 comprises 12 residues. Trimming cost V 7 bases and J 7 bases; bases outside gene matches: 6. Germline V lookup: CDR1 SNHLY, CDR2 FYNNEI. CDR3 protein: CASTRGGIEQYF. The CDR3 DNA reads as TGTGCCAGCACTCGGGGGGGGATTGAGCAGTACTTC.

This clone was detected only a few times. Different DNA sequences within this sample yield the same CDR3. This rearrangement joins TRBV6-6 to TRBJ2-1; 9 bases align to TRBD1. The V and J ends lost 4 bases and 5 bases, in that order; junction bases with no gene match: 9. Germline values: CDR1 MNHNY, CDR2 SVGAGI (reference sequence). The CDR3 totals 16 residues. The CDR3 sequence is CASSLLGTGPHNEQFF. CDR3 DNA: TGTGCCAGCAGTTTACTAGGGACAGGGCCCCACAATGAGCAGTTCTTC.

J is TRBJ1-1 and V is TRBV19, with no clear D. Germline lookup yields CDR1 LNHDA and CDR2 SQIVND (reference sequence). Trimming cost V 5 bases and J 1 base, with 5 bases left between them. The CDR3 spans 12 residues. CDR3 protein: CASSQANTEAFF. CDR3 sequence (DNA): TGTGCCAGTAGTCAGGCGAACACTGAAGCTTTCTTT.

The J gene is TRBJ2-7, the V gene TRBV4-1, with TRBD2 matching 9 bases. J lost 3 bases, V lost 3 bases, and 0 bases had no gene match. Per germline, CDR1 MGHRA and CDR2 YSYEKL. The CDR3 is 13 amino acids. This chain's CDR3 is CASSQRGGYEQYF. CDR3 DNA: TGCGCCAGCAGCCAGCGGGGGGGCTACGAGCAGTACTTC.

This clone was counted between two and nine times. The chain links TRBV18 to TRBJ2-5; possibly TRBD2 for D (6 bases). Per germline, CDR1 KGHSH and CDR2 LQKENI. This CDR3 is built from 15 residues. Trimming took off 6 bases at V and 4 bases at J, with 18 bases between the two ends. This CDR3 is CASSPPDSEGETQYF. The CDR3 DNA reads as TGTGCCAGCTCGCCGCCGGACTCGGAGGGAGAGACCCAGTACTTC. The full variable domain, in which reference TRBV18 and TRBJ2-5 provide the parts outside the CDR3, is NAGVMQNPRHLVRRRGQEARLRCSPMKGHSHVYWYRQLPEEGLKFMVYLQKENIIDESGMPKERFSAEFPKEGPSILRIQQVVRGDSAAYFCASSPPDSEGETQYFGPGTRLLVL.

The chain combines TRBV7-6 with TRBJ1-2; TRBD1 matches at 8 bases. The germline gives CDR1 SGHVS, CDR2 FNYEAQ. Trimming at V came to 6 bases and at J to 6 bases, leaving 9 bases not matched to a gene. This CDR3 contains 14 residues. CDR3 loop: CASRSTDRVDGYTF. For the CDR3, the DNA is TGTGCCAGCAGATCAACGGACAGGGTGGATGGCTACACCTTC.